This TCR beta chain originates from a study of T cell clones after liver transplantation. Study as a whole: Samples came from ITN030ST, which attempted immunosuppression withdrawal within 2 years of liver transplantation. Three of the eight recipients were HCV-positive; the rest had non-autoimmune, non-viral transplant indications. Without induction therapy, subjects received standard immunosuppression until 12-24 months post-transplant.

Unstimulated PBMCs were sorted into CD3+CD4+ and CD3+CD8+ populations. The J segment lost 5 bases and the V segment lost 1 base, leaving 4 bases of the junction unmatched. Germline loops: CDR1 LGHNA, CDR2 YNFKEQ. The CDR3 spans 15 residues. Profiled with immunoSEQ multiplex PCR; TCRdb holds only in-frame clones, not every one. The table includes over 50,000 clones, 84% detected once. The TCR sequence derives from a human donor who received a liver transplant. The chain combines TRBV4-2 with TRBJ2-2; 7 nucleotides align to TRBD2. The input for sequencing was CD4+ T cells from blood, taken before liver transplant. The CDR3 loop is CASSQVPGGTGELFF. In DNA, the CDR3 is TGTGCCAGCAGCCAAGTTCCCGGGGGGACCGGGGAGCTGTTTTTT.